This T cell receptor beta chain was recovered during a study of T cell clonality in common variable immunodeficiency. Whole-study findings and limits: T cell subpopulation sequencing would be needed to explain CVID clonality. Compared with controls, CVID subjects had fewer shared TCRbeta clones. Repertoire-complication correlations in CVID were limited by patient heterogeneity. Common variable immunodeficiency TCR beta sequences reportedly had fewer deletions and N-nucleotide insertions.

Clones were read by immunoSEQ multiplex PCR, and TCRdb kept only the in-frame ones, dropping some. Recorded here are about 64,000 clones, none singletons. This clone was seen ten or more times. No antigen is known for it. The receptor was derived from a person between 18 and 70 years old in good health. Sequencing input: peripheral blood mononuclear cells.

CDR3 DNA (partial): TGTGCCTGGTCCCGAACAGGGCATTCTGGAAACACC. It translates to CAWSRTGHSGNT. The full CDR3 protein reads CAWSRTGHSGNTIYF. The J gene is TRBJ1-3, the V gene TRBV30; D perhaps matches TRBD1 (6 bases). The read ends 3 residues shy of where the CDR3 ends; the end is completed using the germline J gene. Germline V gene data show CDR1 as GTSNPN and CDR2 as SVGIG (reference sequence). The CDR3 consists of 15 residues. The V gene lost 5 bases and the J gene lost 1 base, with 15 bases spanning the gap.